This TCR beta chain appears in the sequencing data of a study of T cell repertoires in cytomegalovirus infection. On this clonotype: Its specificity is not known. This could be a read error, since a much larger clone is one nucleotide away.

In TCRdb, the reads were re-called with MiXCR into one record per CDR3 protein. The sample shows roughly 920,000 distinct CDR3 sequences, roughly 30% of them seen only once. Germline values: CDR1 SGHNT, CDR2 YYREEE (reference sequence). This CDR3 region has 14 residues. This rearrangement joins TRBV5-4 to TRBJ2-1; D remains unclear. Source: cultured CD8+ T cells from PBMCs, taken from culture after CMV antigen stimulation. The TCR comes from a human donor in good health (CMV status not recorded). Some clones in this sample may be carry-over from other donors' samples. The CDR3 here is CANSLGSVYNEQFF. CDR3 DNA: TGTGCCAACAGCTTGGGTTCGGTTTACAATGAGCAGTTCTTC.